This T cell receptor (beta chain) comes out of a study of CD8+CD57+ T cells in acquired aplastic anemia. Background on the study: On average, sorted CD4+ and CD8+ cells gave 3.2 ug of DNA.

The CDR3 length is 14 residues. Per germline, CDR1 SGHNT and CDR2 YYREEE (reference sequence). V lost 1 base, J lost 1 base, and 8 bases lay in between. Genomic DNA was employed as the template in profiling TCR beta VDJ and CDR3. TCRdb called the reads again in MiXCR, with one record for every CDR3 protein. Here the sample spans some 120,000 distinct CDR3 sequences, approximately 50% being singletons. The sequenced patients had an expansion of CD8+CD57+ cells seen by flow cytometry. The origin of this receptor is a human donor with aplastic anemia. Sequences were obtained from sorted CD4+, CD8+, or CD8+CD57+ T cells (not recorded which) from PBMCs. The genes are TRBV5-4 and TRBJ1-1, with D uncertain. CDR3 amino acids: CASSLPVGNTEAFF. The CDR3 coding sequence is TGTGCCAGCAGCTTGCCCGTGGGGAACACTGAAGCTTTCTTT.